Listed below are T cell receptor beta chains from one sample, sequenced in a study of cytomegalovirus exposure and HLA in healthy donors. Profiling relied on immunoSEQ multiplex PCR, and the TCRdb table lists in-frame clones only, not all of them. The sample consists of about 210,000 clones, approximately 82% of them appearing once. Sequences were obtained from PBMCs. The origin of the receptors is a woman aged 50 to 65 in good health and CMV-seropositive. Each CDR3 is given with its conserved first and last residue.

v_gene	j_gene	CDR3aa
TRBV30	TRBJ2-5	CAWGRWETQYF
TRBV15	TRBJ1-6	CATSNSKEGPLHF
TRBV27	TRBJ2-7	CASSLSGRITPEQYF
TRBV14	TRBJ2-5	CASSRDGVAGYQETQYF
TRBV30	TRBJ2-3	CAWGGSTSTDTQYF
TRBV12-5	TRBJ2-2	CASGFVDYNTGELFF
TRBV6-1	TRBJ1-2	CASSEVATRTF
TRBV15	TRBJ1-1	CATSRDGADRGLWTEAFF
TRBV29-1	TRBJ1-2	CSVGQGKLYTF
TRBV9	TRBJ1-6	CASSPGQANSPLHF
TRBV4-2	TRBJ2-7	CASSPWTSGALTYEQYF
TRBV5-1	TRBJ1-2	CASSGQTNYGYTF
TRBV6-5	TRBJ2-3	CAIHSGGTDTQYF
TRBV7-3	TRBJ2-1	CASSLTPENNEQFF
TRBV7-3	TRBJ2-3	CASSFTGGTDTQYF
TRBV7-3	TRBJ2-1	CASSLNSAAGGLGSGEQFF
TRBV6-5	TRBJ2-7	CATRQGMYEQYF
TRBV5-6	TRBJ1-1	CASSLVPGLNTEAFF
TRBV11-2	TRBJ1-1	CASSSLRAEAFF
TRBV2	TRBJ2-3	CASRVGLAGDTQYF
TRBV7-2	TRBJ2-1	CASSATSGEDNEQFF
TRBV5-4	TRBJ2-7	CASSLYGYEQYF
TRBV25-1	TRBJ1-6	CASSDDLQGAYSPLHF
TRBV7-6	TRBJ2-1	CASSWTSTYNEQFF